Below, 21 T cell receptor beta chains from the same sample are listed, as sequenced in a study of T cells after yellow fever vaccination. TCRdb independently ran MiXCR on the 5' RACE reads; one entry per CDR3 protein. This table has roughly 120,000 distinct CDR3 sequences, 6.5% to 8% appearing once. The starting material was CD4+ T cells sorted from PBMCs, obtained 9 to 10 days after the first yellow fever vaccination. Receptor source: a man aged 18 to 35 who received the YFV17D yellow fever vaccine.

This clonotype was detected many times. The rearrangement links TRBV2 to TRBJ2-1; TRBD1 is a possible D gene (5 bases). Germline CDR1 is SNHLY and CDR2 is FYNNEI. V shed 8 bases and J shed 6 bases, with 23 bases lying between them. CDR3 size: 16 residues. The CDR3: CASGGIQGLLVNEQFF. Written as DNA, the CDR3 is TGTGCCAGCGGCGGCATCCAGGGTCTTCTGGTCAATGAGCAGTTCTTC.

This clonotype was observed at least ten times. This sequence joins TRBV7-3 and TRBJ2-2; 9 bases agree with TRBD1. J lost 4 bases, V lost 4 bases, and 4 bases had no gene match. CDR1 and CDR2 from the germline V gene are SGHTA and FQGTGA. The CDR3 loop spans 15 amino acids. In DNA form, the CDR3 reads TGTGCCAGCAGCTCTTCGGGACAGGGCACCGGGGAGCTGTTTTTT. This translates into CASSSSGQGTGELFF.

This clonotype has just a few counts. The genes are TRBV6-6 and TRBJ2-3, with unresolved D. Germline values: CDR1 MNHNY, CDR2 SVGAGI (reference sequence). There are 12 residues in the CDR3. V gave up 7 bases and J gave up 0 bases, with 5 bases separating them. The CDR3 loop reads CASTGSTDTQYF. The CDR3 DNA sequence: TGTGCCAGCACTGGTAGCACAGATACGCAGTATTTT.

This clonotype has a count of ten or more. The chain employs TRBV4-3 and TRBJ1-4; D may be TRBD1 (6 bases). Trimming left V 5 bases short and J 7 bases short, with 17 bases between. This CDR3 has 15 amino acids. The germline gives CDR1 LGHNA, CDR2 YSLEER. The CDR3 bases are TGCGCCAGCAGCTTATGGGGGGGGCGCGGTGAAAAACTGTTTTTT. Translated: CASSLWGGRGEKLFF.

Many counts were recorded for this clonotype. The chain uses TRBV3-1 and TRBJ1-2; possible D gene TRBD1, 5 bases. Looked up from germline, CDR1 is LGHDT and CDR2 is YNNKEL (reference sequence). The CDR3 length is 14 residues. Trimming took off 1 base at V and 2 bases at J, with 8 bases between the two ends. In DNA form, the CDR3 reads TGTGCCAGCAGCCAAGTCAACAGGAACTATGGCTACACCTTC. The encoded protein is CASSQVNRNYGYTF.

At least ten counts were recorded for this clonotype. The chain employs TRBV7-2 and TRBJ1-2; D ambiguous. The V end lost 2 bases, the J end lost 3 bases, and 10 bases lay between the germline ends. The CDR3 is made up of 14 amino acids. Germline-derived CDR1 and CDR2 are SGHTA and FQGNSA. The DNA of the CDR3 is TGTGCCAGCAGCTTATCATCCGGGCACTATGGCTACACCTTC. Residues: CASSLSSGHYGYTF.

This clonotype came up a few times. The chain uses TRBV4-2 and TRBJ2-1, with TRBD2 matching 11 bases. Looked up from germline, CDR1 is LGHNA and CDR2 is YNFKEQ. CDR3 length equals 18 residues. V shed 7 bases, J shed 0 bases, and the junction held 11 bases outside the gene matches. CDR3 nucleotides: TGTGCCAGCACCACCGGGACTAGCGGCCTACACTCCTACAATGAGCAGTTCTTC. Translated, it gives CASTTGTSGLHSYNEQFF.

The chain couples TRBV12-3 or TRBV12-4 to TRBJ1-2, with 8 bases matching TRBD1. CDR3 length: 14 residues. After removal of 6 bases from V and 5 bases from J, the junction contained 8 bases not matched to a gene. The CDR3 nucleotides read TGTGCCAGCAGCCAGGGGGCCCTCAGATATGGCTACACCTTC. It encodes CASSQGALRYGYTF.

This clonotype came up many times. The CDR3 coding sequence is TGTGCCAGCAGTTACGTGGGGGGTAGTGAGCAGTTCTTC. It specifies CASSYVGGSEQFF. This rearrangement joins TRBV6-2 or TRBV6-3 to TRBJ2-1, with D possibly TRBD2 on 6 matching bases. CDR1 is MNHEY and CDR2 is SVGEGT in the germline V gene. This CDR3 region has 13 residues. V shed 2 bases and J shed 9 bases, with 11 bases lying between them.

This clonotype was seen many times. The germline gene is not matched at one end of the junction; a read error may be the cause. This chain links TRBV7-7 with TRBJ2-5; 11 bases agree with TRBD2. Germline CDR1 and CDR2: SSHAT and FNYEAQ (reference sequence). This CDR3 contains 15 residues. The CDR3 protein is CASSLATSGAVTQYF. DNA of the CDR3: TGTGCTAGCAGCTTAGCGACTAGCGGGGCGGTGACCCAGTACTTC.

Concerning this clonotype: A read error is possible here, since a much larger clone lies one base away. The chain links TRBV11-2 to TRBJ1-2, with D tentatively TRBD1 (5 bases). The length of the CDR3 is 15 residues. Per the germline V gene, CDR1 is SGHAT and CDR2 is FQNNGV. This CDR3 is CASRSYRKFDYGYNF. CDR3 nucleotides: TGTGCCAGCAGGAGTTACAGGAAGTTTGATTATGGCTACAACTTC. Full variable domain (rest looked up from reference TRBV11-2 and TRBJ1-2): EAGVAQSPRYKIIEKRQSVAFWCNPISGHATLYWYQQILGQGPKLLIQFQNNGVVDDSQLPKDRFSAERLKGVDSTLKIQPAKLEDSAVYLCASRSYRKFDYGYNFGSGTRLTVV.

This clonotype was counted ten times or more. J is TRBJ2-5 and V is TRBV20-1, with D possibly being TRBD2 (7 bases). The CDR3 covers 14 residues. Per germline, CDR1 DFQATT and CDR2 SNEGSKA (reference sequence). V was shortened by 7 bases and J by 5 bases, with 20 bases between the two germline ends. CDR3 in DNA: TGCAGTGTCCTCTTAGGGGGGGCAGGGGAGACCCAGTACTTC. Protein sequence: CSVLLGGAGETQYF.

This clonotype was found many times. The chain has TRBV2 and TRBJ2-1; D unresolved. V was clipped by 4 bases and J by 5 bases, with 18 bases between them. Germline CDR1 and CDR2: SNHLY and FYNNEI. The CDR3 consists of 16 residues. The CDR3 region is CASSGRSRLNHNEQFF. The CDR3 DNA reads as TGTGCCAGCAGTGGTCGCAGCCGTCTAAATCACAATGAGCAGTTCTTC.

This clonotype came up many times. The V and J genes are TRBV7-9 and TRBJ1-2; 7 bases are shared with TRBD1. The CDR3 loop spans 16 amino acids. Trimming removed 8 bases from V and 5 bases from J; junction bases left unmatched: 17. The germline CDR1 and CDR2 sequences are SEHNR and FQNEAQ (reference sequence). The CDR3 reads CASRPHIGTADYGYTF. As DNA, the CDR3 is TGTGCCAGCCGACCTCATATCGGGACAGCCGATTATGGCTACACCTTC.

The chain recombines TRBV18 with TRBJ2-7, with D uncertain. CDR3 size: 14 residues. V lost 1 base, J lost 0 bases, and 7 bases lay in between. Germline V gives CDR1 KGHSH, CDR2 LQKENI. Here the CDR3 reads CASSPRTGSYEQYF. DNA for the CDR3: TGTGCCAGCTCACCACGCACTGGCTCCTACGAGCAGTACTTC.

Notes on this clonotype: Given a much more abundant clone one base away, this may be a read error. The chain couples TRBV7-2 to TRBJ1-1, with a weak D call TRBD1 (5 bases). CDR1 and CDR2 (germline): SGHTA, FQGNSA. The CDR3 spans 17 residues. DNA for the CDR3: TGTGCCAGCAGCCCCCACAGCGGGGCGGCTTTGAAAACTGAAGCTTTCTTT. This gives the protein CASSPHSGAALKTEAFF.

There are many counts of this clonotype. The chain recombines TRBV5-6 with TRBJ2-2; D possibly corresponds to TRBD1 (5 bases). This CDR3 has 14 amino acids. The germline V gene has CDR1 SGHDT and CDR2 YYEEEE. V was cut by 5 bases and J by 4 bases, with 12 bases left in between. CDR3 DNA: TGTGCCAGCAGACGCGGACAAATCACCGGGGAGCTGTTTTTT. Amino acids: CASRRGQITGELFF. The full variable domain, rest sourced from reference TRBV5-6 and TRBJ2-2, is DAGVTQSPTHLIKTRGQQVTLRCSPKSGHDTVSWYQQALGQGPQFIFQYYEEEERQRGNFPDRFSGHQFPNYSSELNVNALLLGDSALYLCASRRGQITGELFFGEGSRLTVL.

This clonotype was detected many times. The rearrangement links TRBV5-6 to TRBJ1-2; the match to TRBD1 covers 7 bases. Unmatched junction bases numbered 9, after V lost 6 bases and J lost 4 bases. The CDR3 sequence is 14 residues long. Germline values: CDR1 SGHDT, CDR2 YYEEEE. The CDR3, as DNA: TGTGCCAGCAACGCACGGACAGGCGCCTATGGCTACACCTTC. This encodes CASNARTGAYGYTF.

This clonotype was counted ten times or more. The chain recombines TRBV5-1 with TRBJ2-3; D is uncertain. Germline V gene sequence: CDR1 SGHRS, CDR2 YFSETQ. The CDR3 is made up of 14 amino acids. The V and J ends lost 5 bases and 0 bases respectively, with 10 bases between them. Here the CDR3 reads CASSRSTSTDTQYF. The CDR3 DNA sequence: TGCGCCAGCAGTCGGAGCACTAGCACAGATACGCAGTATTTT.

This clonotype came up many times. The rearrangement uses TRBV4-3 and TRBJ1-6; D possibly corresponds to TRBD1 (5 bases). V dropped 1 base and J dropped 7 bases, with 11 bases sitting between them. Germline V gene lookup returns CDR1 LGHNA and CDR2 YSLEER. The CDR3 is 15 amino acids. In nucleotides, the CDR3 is TGCGCCAGCAGCCAAGTCTCGGGGCAGAATTCACCCCTCCACTTT. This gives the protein CASSQVSGQNSPLHF.

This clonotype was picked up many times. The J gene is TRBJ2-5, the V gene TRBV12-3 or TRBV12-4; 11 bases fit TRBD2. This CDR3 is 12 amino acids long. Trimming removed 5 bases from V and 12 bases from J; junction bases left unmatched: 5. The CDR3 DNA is TGTGCCAGCAGTCCCTCGACTAGCGGGAAGTACTTC. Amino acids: CASSPSTSGKYF.